The rows below give T cell receptor beta chains drawn from one sample of a study of cytomegalovirus exposure and HLA in healthy donors. Assay: immunoSEQ multiplex PCR; the TCRdb copy retains only in-frame clones and omits some. The sample holds 140,000 or so clones, 60% to 80% seen once. Sample: PBMCs. These receptors all stem from a woman aged 25 to 39 in good health and CMV-seronegative. Each CDR3 is given with its conserved first and last residue. A D gene is named only where the DNA matches it firmly. Where a row states a size, it is once, few, many or the class of an expanded clone; other rows omit it.

abundance: few; d_gene: NA; v_gene: TRBV7-7; j_gene: TRBJ2-2; CDR3aa: CASSQGSGVTGELFF; CDR3nt: TGTGCCAGCAGCCAGGGGTCAGGGGTCACCGGGGAGCTGTTTTTT
abundance: few; d_gene: NA; v_gene: TRBV5-8; j_gene: TRBJ2-1; CDR3aa: CASKGGNPGGEQFF; CDR3nt: TGTGCCAGCAAGGGCGGGAACCCCGGAGGTGAGCAGTTCTTC
abundance: NA; d_gene: TRBD2; v_gene: TRBV5-6; j_gene: TRBJ2-5; CDR3aa: CASSLTSGGAFGETQYF; CDR3nt: TGTGCCAGCAGCTTGACTAGCGGGGGGGCGTTTGGAGAGACCCAGTACTTC
abundance: NA; d_gene: TRBD1; v_gene: TRBV29-1; j_gene: TRBJ1-2; CDR3aa: CSVNYGRQGNGYTF; CDR3nt: TGCAGCGTTAACTATGGACGACAGGGGAACGGCTACACCTTC
abundance: once; d_gene: NA; v_gene: TRBV2; j_gene: TRBJ2-7; CDR3aa: CATRLTTYEQYF; CDR3nt: TGTGCCACCAGACTAACAACGTACGAGCAGTACTTC
abundance: NA; d_gene: TRBD1; v_gene: TRBV7-2; j_gene: TRBJ1-5; CDR3aa: CASSLVTGDQPQHF; CDR3nt: TGTGCCAGCAGCTTAGTAACAGGGGATCAGCCCCAGCATTTT
abundance: NA; d_gene: NA; v_gene: TRBV7-2; j_gene: TRBJ1-2; CDR3aa: CASSSDRSRVSGYTF; CDR3nt: TGTGCCAGCAGCTCCGACAGGTCCCGGGTCAGTGGCTACACCTTC
abundance: NA; d_gene: NA; v_gene: TRBV2; j_gene: TRBJ2-3; CDR3aa: CASNRIITDTQYF; CDR3nt: TGTGCCAGCAACAGGATAATCACAGATACGCAGTATTTT
abundance: NA; d_gene: TRBD1; v_gene: TRBV27; j_gene: TRBJ2-1; CDR3aa: CASSLTGDRGSVF; CDR3nt: TGTGCCAGCAGTTTAACTGGGGACAGGGGTTCGGTCTTC
abundance: NA; d_gene: NA; v_gene: TRBV5-1; j_gene: TRBJ2-1; CDR3aa: CASSLAEAGGGQFF; CDR3nt: TGCGCCAGCAGCTTGGCGGAAGCTGGTGGGGGCCAGTTCTTC
abundance: NA; d_gene: TRBD2; v_gene: TRBV7-2; j_gene: TRBJ2-1; CDR3aa: CASSLTTGGLRNEQFF; CDR3nt: TGTGCCAGCAGCTTAACGACGGGGGGGTTACGGAATGAGCAGTTCTTC
abundance: few; d_gene: TRBD1; v_gene: TRBV29-1; j_gene: TRBJ1-1; CDR3aa: CSVVTGGHAFF; CDR3nt: TGCAGCGTTGTGACAGGGGGGCATGCTTTCTTT
abundance: NA; d_gene: TRBD1; v_gene: TRBV5-1; j_gene: TRBJ1-1; CDR3aa: CASSPGQGNTEAFF; CDR3nt: TGCGCCAGCAGCCCAGGACAGGGAAACACTGAAGCTTTCTTT
abundance: NA; d_gene: TRBD2; v_gene: TRBV9; j_gene: TRBJ2-1; CDR3aa: CASSFSRTSSEQFF; CDR3nt: TGTGCCAGCAGCTTCTCAAGGACTAGTAGTGAGCAGTTCTTC
abundance: NA; d_gene: NA; v_gene: TRBV27; j_gene: TRBJ1-6; CDR3aa: CASSLSSLNSPLHF; CDR3nt: TGTGCCAGCAGTTTATCCAGTCTTAATTCACCCCTCCACTTT
abundance: NA; d_gene: TRBD1; v_gene: TRBV2; j_gene: TRBJ1-6; CDR3aa: CASTGTENSPLHF; CDR3nt: TGTGCCAGCACAGGGACAGAGAATTCACCCCTCCACTTT
abundance: NA; d_gene: NA; v_gene: TRBV5-1; j_gene: TRBJ2-7; CDR3aa: CASSPRSSYEQYF; CDR3nt: TGCGCCAGCAGCCCGCGGAGCTCCTACGAGCAGTACTTC
abundance: NA; d_gene: TRBD1; v_gene: TRBV30; j_gene: TRBJ1-2; CDR3aa: CAWSVRDRGILNGYTF; CDR3nt: TGTGCCTGGAGTGTACGGGACAGGGGAATACTTAATGGCTACACCTTC
abundance: few; d_gene: NA; v_gene: TRBV7-2; j_gene: TRBJ2-5; CDR3aa: CASSQTMGLSPGETQYF; CDR3nt: TGTGCCAGCAGCCAAACTATGGGACTCTCACCGGGGGAGACCCAGTACTTC
abundance: few; d_gene: NA; v_gene: TRBV5-1; j_gene: TRBJ2-7; CDR3aa: CASSLGDYEQYF; CDR3nt: TGCGCCAGCAGCTTGGGAGACTACGAGCAGTACTTC
abundance: NA; d_gene: NA; v_gene: TRBV29-1; j_gene: TRBJ1-2; CDR3aa: CSVEDGGGQLVYGYTF; CDR3nt: TGCAGCGTTGAAGATGGAGGAGGACAGCTTGTCTATGGCTACACCTTC
abundance: NA; d_gene: NA; v_gene: TRBV10-2; j_gene: TRBJ1-1; CDR3aa: CASSVSTNTEAFF; CDR3nt: TGCGCCAGCAGTGTTAGTACTAACACTGAAGCTTTCTTT
abundance: few; d_gene: NA; v_gene: TRBV4-3; j_gene: TRBJ2-5; CDR3aa: CASSLLKTGRSETQYF; CDR3nt: TGCGCCAGCAGCCTACTTAAGACAGGGAGGTCGGAGACCCAGTACTTC
abundance: NA; d_gene: NA; v_gene: TRBV5-3; j_gene: TRBJ2-4; CDR3aa: CARSPHLQVGDIQYF; CDR3nt: TGTGCCAGAAGCCCTCACTTACAGGTAGGGGACATTCAGTACTTC
abundance: NA; d_gene: NA; v_gene: TRBV5-1; j_gene: TRBJ1-1; CDR3aa: CASSPDPYTEAFF; CDR3nt: TGCGCCAGCAGCCCAGATCCATACACTGAAGCTTTCTTT
abundance: NA; d_gene: NA; v_gene: TRBV6-5; j_gene: TRBJ1-1; CDR3aa: CASSHGDYDTEAFF; CDR3nt: TGTGCCAGCAGTCACGGGGATTATGACACTGAAGCTTTCTTT
abundance: NA; d_gene: TRBD1; v_gene: TRBV5-6; j_gene: TRBJ1-5; CDR3aa: CASSLRDRIASGPQHF; CDR3nt: TGTGCCAGCAGCCTCCGGGACAGAATAGCAAGTGGGCCCCAGCATTTT
abundance: NA; d_gene: TRBD1; v_gene: TRBV11-2; j_gene: TRBJ2-7; CDR3aa: CASSTTGGQASYEQYF; CDR3nt: TGTGCCAGCAGTACGACAGGGGGGCAGGCCTCCTACGAGCAGTACTTC
abundance: NA; d_gene: TRBD1; v_gene: TRBV19; j_gene: TRBJ1-2; CDR3aa: CASSSAGTANYGYTF; CDR3nt: TGTGCCAGTAGCTCCGCCGGGACAGCTAACTATGGCTACACCTTC
abundance: once; d_gene: NA; v_gene: TRBV6-5; j_gene: TRBJ2-2; CDR3aa: CASTLLGMAGELFF; CDR3nt: TGTGCCAGCACCTTACTAGGAATGGCCGGGGAGCTGTTTTTT
abundance: NA; d_gene: NA; v_gene: TRBV5-4; j_gene: TRBJ2-2; CDR3aa: CASSLDSLTGELFF; CDR3nt: TGTGCCAGCAGCTTGGACAGCCTCACCGGGGAGCTGTTTTTT
abundance: NA; d_gene: TRBD1; v_gene: TRBV5-4; j_gene: TRBJ2-1; CDR3aa: CASSPDRAPYNEQFF; CDR3nt: TGTGCCAGCAGTCCGGACAGGGCCCCCTACAATGAGCAGTTCTTC
abundance: few; d_gene: NA; v_gene: TRBV6-1; j_gene: TRBJ1-1; CDR3aa: CASRVGPEAFF; CDR3nt: TGTGCCAGCAGGGTGGGCCCAGAGGCTTTCTTT
abundance: NA; d_gene: TRBD1; v_gene: TRBV6-5; j_gene: TRBJ2-7; CDR3aa: CASTDRGSDEQYF; CDR3nt: TGTGCCAGCACCGACAGGGGGTCGGACGAGCAGTACTTC
abundance: NA; d_gene: NA; v_gene: TRBV27; j_gene: TRBJ2-7; CDR3aa: CASSLRGSGNYEQYF; CDR3nt: TGTGCCAGCAGTTTGAGGGGGAGTGGGAACTACGAGCAGTACTTC
abundance: NA; d_gene: NA; v_gene: TRBV28; j_gene: TRBJ1-4; CDR3aa: CASSPPGGANEKLFF; CDR3nt: TGTGCCAGCAGTCCCCCCGGGGGGGCTAATGAAAAACTGTTTTTT
abundance: NA; d_gene: TRBD2; v_gene: TRBV9; j_gene: TRBJ2-5; CDR3aa: CASKPSGGPTQYF; CDR3nt: TGTGCCAGCAAGCCTAGCGGGGGCCCAACCCAGTACTTC
abundance: NA; d_gene: NA; v_gene: TRBV5-1; j_gene: TRBJ1-4; CDR3aa: CASSQVPANEKLFF; CDR3nt: TGCGCCAGCAGCCAGGTGCCGGCTAATGAAAAACTGTTTTTT
abundance: NA; d_gene: TRBD2; v_gene: TRBV5-1; j_gene: TRBJ2-2; CDR3aa: CASSLAGLRLGGELFF; CDR3nt: TGCGCCAGCAGCTTAGCGGGGCTCCGCCTGGGCGGGGAGCTGTTTTTT
abundance: NA; d_gene: NA; v_gene: TRBV6-1; j_gene: TRBJ1-2; CDR3aa: CASSERGGYTF; CDR3nt: TGTGCCAGCAGTGAAAGGGGTGGCTACACCTTC
abundance: once; d_gene: NA; v_gene: TRBV5-1; j_gene: TRBJ2-5; CDR3aa: CASSLVDTKLFQETQYF; CDR3nt: TGCGCCAGCAGCTTGGTGGACACCAAACTATTCCAAGAGACCCAGTACTTC
abundance: NA; d_gene: TRBD2; v_gene: TRBV4-2; j_gene: TRBJ2-1; CDR3aa: CASSQDQAGGHNEQFF; CDR3nt: TGTGCCAGCAGCCAAGATCAAGCGGGGGGGCACAATGAGCAGTTCTTC
abundance: NA; d_gene: NA; v_gene: TRBV6-1; j_gene: TRBJ1-5; CDR3aa: CASSEIAWLNQPQHF; CDR3nt: TGTGCCAGCAGTGAAATAGCATGGCTTAATCAGCCCCAGCATTTT
abundance: NA; d_gene: TRBD1; v_gene: TRBV4-3; j_gene: TRBJ2-3; CDR3aa: CASSQEWTGSSHTQYF; CDR3nt: TGCGCCAGCAGCCAAGAATGGACAGGGTCTTCCCACACGCAGTATTTT
abundance: NA; d_gene: NA; v_gene: TRBV30; j_gene: TRBJ1-1; CDR3aa: CAWSTQGATEAFF; CDR3nt: TGTGCCTGGAGTACACAGGGTGCCACTGAAGCTTTCTTT
abundance: NA; d_gene: TRBD1; v_gene: TRBV27; j_gene: TRBJ2-7; CDR3aa: CASSLYASGQGSSYEQYF; CDR3nt: TGTGCCAGCAGTTTATATGCCTCGGGACAGGGAAGCTCCTACGAGCAGTACTTC
abundance: NA; d_gene: NA; v_gene: TRBV6-1; j_gene: TRBJ2-7; CDR3aa: CASSDSRKGAGEQYF; CDR3nt: TGTGCCAGCAGTGATAGTAGGAAGGGGGCGGGGGAGCAGTACTTC
abundance: NA; d_gene: NA; v_gene: TRBV5-1; j_gene: TRBJ1-2; CDR3aa: CASHRDGDGYTF; CDR3nt: TGCGCCAGCCACAGGGACGGAGATGGCTACACCTTC